This section outlines one T cell receptor (beta chain) sequence together with its context. Its antigen remains unidentified. The authors prepared the TCRbeta library with unique molecular identifiers. TCRdb re-analysed the PCR reads in MiXCR, keeping a single row per CDR3 protein. The sample holds around 700,000 distinct CDR3 sequences, about an eighth seen once. The entry originates in a study of T-cell reconstitution after alpha-beta-depleted transplantation in children. Study conclusions and caveats: Diversity and T-cell counts at one year after transplant derived mostly from new T cells.

The V and J ends lost 1 base and 3 bases respectively, with 10 bases between them. This CDR3 contains 14 residues. This rearrangement joins TRBV12-3 or TRBV12-4 to TRBJ2-7; TRBD1 might be the D (5 bases). The sequenced sample was PBMCs, obtained before TCRalphabeta/CD19-depleted stem cell transplant. The sequence derives from a girl aged 2 to 10 with congenital amegakaryocytic thrombocytopenia, due to receive a stem cell transplant. CDR3 amino acids: CASSLEGVVYEQYF. The CDR3 DNA reads as TGTGCCAGCAGTTTAGAAGGGGTGGTCTACGAGCAGTACTTC.